The 17 T cell receptor beta chains in this list originate from one sample, sequenced in a study of T cell responses to AZD1222 COVID-19 vaccine (dated by TCRdb to about 2021). Library prep was done by the immunoSEQ multiplex PCR assay. This immuneACCESS table, as held by TCRdb, lists in-frame sequences with V and J called but not all clones. Of the missing ones, under half trace to an unresolved V gene in checked studies; the others have no known cause. The sample table records 50,000 to 75,000 clones; around three quarters of these occur just once. About 14% of the sample is taken by the ten largest. The sample's time point, from its label and the paper: baseline before first vaccination. The starting material was peripheral blood, obtained on day 0 of AZD1222 vaccination. The receptors shown here come from an adult in good health.

The chain is built from TRBV7-8 and TRBJ2-5; possibly TRBD1 for D (5 bases). The V gene lost 6 bases and the J gene lost 2 bases, with 19 bases spanning the gap. The CDR3 consists of 16 residues. Per germline, CDR1 SGHVS and CDR2 FQNEAQ. The CDR3 coding sequence is TGTGCCAGCAGGCGCCAACAGGCATCCTCTCAAGAGACCCAGTACTTC. As protein: CASRRQQASSQETQYF.

V is TRBV29-1 and J is TRBJ1-6; 9 positions match TRBD1. The length of the CDR3 is 13 residues. CDR1 and CDR2 (germline): SQVTM, ANQGSEA. With V trimmed by 7 bases and J by 7 bases, 5 bases remained unmatched. The CDR3 protein is CSARTGVNSPLHF. DNA for the CDR3: TGCAGCGCCCGGACAGGGGTGAATTCACCCCTCCACTTT.

V usage is TRBV4-3 and J usage is TRBJ2-3, with D unresolved. V dropped 1 base and J dropped 2 bases, with 7 bases sitting between them. Germline V gene lookup returns CDR1 LGHNA and CDR2 YSLEER. CDR3 length equals 14 residues. The CDR3 reads CASSQGTNTDTQYF. The CDR3 DNA is TGCGCCAGCAGCCAAGGCACCAACACAGATACGCAGTATTTT.

This chain joins TRBV9 and TRBJ2-7; D gene ambiguous. CDR1 is SGDLS, CDR2 YYNGEE, per germline. With 0 bases removed from V and 3 bases from J, the gap between germline ends came to 7 bases. The CDR3 totals 13 residues. CDR3 sequence: CASSVAVDYEQYF. The CDR3 coding sequence is TGTGCCAGCAGCGTAGCCGTGGACTACGAGCAGTACTTC.

The chain joins TRBV18 to TRBJ1-1; D is possibly TRBD1 (6 bases). Germline V CDR1 and CDR2: KGHSH, LQKENI. The CDR3 is made up of 16 amino acids. The V and J ends lost 3 bases and 7 bases respectively, with 21 bases between them. The CDR3 spells CASSPNSDSIKDEAFF. DNA for the CDR3: TGTGCCAGCTCACCCAATTCGGACAGCATAAAAGATGAAGCTTTCTTT.

The chain recombines TRBV30 with TRBJ1-1, with D tentatively TRBD1 (5 bases). Trimming cost V 1 base and J 7 bases, with 7 bases left between them. The CDR3 length is 11 residues. From germline, CDR1 is GTSNPN and CDR2 SVGIG (reference sequence). The CDR3 DNA reads TGTGCCTGGAGTGGGGGGTTTGAAGCTTTCTTT. It specifies CAWSGGFEAFF.

The chain combines TRBV12-3 or TRBV12-4 with TRBJ2-1, with a tentative D call TRBD1 (6 bases). The V and J ends lost 4 bases and 4 bases respectively, with 8 bases between them. The CDR3 is made up of 13 amino acids. Here the CDR3 DNA reads TGTGCCAGCAGTTCAGGGGTTTACAATGAGCAGTTCTTC. This encodes CASSSGVYNEQFF.

This clone showed up just once. Other DNA sequences within the sample encode an identical CDR3. The chain is built from TRBV29-1 and TRBJ1-1; D unresolved. The germline V gene encodes CDR1 SQVTM and CDR2 ANQGSEA. Trimming removed 1 base at V and 11 bases at J, with 2 bases between. The CDR3 sequence is 8 residues long. Written as DNA, the CDR3 is TGCAGCGTTGAAGGGGCTTTCTTT. Its protein product is CSVEGAFF.

This clone was recorded once. This sequence joins TRBV5-1 and TRBJ2-2; TRBD1 agrees at 7 bases. CDR1 SGHRS and CDR2 YFSETQ come from the germline V gene. CDR3 length: 15 residues. The V and J ends lost 3 bases and 5 bases, in that order; junction bases with no gene match: 7. CDR3 DNA sequence: TGCGCCAGCAGCTCGAACAGGGGTAAAACCGGGGAGCTGTTTTTT. It translates to CASSSNRGKTGELFF.

The chain has TRBV7-9 and TRBJ1-2, with 10 bases identical to TRBD1. The germline V gene encodes CDR1 SEHNR and CDR2 FQNEAQ (reference sequence). The CDR3 spans 15 residues. The V segment lost 0 bases and the J segment 7 bases; nucleotides outside the gene matches: 5. The CDR3 loop reads CASSLAGQGIVGYTF. CDR3 coding DNA: TGTGCCAGCAGCTTAGCGGGACAGGGGATCGTTGGCTACACCTTC.

The chain has TRBV27 and TRBJ2-7; 7 bases agree with TRBD1. The CDR3 has 15 amino acids. V shed 5 bases and J 7 bases; nucleotides not matched to a gene: 14. Germline CDR1 and CDR2: MNHEY and SMNVEV (reference sequence). The CDR3 spells CASSEQGLGVWEQYF. The CDR3 nucleotides are TGTGCCAGCAGTGAACAGGGGTTGGGAGTCTGGGAGCAGTACTTC.

CDR3: CSVEGRMDTEAFF. The CDR3 nucleotides read TGCAGCGTTGAAGGTCGAATGGACACTGAAGCTTTCTTT. The chain uses TRBV29-1 and TRBJ1-1; D uncertain. There are 13 residues in the CDR3. V lost 1 base to trimming and J lost 3 bases, with 9 bases between them. Germline V gives CDR1 SQVTM, CDR2 ANQGSEA.

In its sample, this clone was seen a few times. J is TRBJ2-7 and V is TRBV30, with 7 bases that match TRBD1. Trimming at V came to 7 bases and at J to 0 bases, leaving 6 bases not matched to a gene. Looked up from germline, CDR1 is GTSNPN and CDR2 is SVGIG (reference sequence). The CDR3 is 13 amino acids. The CDR3 protein is CASRDRVSYEQYF. DNA for the CDR3: TGTGCCTCCAGGGACAGAGTCTCCTACGAGCAGTACTTC.

The J gene is TRBJ1-4, the V gene TRBV29-1; TRBD1 aligns across 9 bases. V trimming: 6 bases; J trimming: 0 bases; junction bases outside the gene matches: 8. Looked up from germline, CDR1 is SQVTM and CDR2 is ANQGSEA. The CDR3 length is 16 residues. The CDR3 reads CSVRVGQGTTNEKLFF. In DNA form, the CDR3 reads TGCAGCGTGAGGGTGGGACAGGGAACAACTAATGAAAAACTGTTTTTT.

The chain uses TRBV11-2 and TRBJ1-1, with 7 bases that match TRBD1. The trim removed 5 bases at V and 12 bases at J, leaving 12 bases unmatched. Germline CDR1 is SGHAT and CDR2 is FQNNGV. The CDR3 sequence is 13 residues long. DNA of the CDR3: TGTGCCAGCAGCCCCCGTCAGGGGGTTCTCTCTTTCTTT. Translated: CASSPRQGVLSFF.

This clone was counted between two and nine times. J is TRBJ1-1 and V is TRBV4-1, with TRBD1 as a possible D gene (6 bases). The CDR3 covers 15 residues. Germline CDR1 reads MGHRA; CDR2 reads YSYEKL. The V gene lost 0 bases and the J gene lost 1 base, with 9 bases spanning the gap. Here the CDR3 reads CASSQETGTNTEAFF. In DNA, the CDR3 is TGCGCCAGCAGCCAAGAGACAGGCACGAACACTGAAGCTTTCTTT.

This chain links TRBV3-1 (or the pseudogene TRBV3-2) with TRBJ2-3, with D possibly matching TRBD1 (6 bases). Germline V gives CDR1 LGHDT, CDR2 YNNKEL (reference sequence). The V gene lost 1 base and the J gene lost 5 bases, with 13 bases spanning the gap. The length of the CDR3 is 15 residues. CDR3 nucleotides: TGTGCCAGCAGCCAAGCCCAGGGGAGTGGAGATACGCAGTATTTT. Its translation is CASSQAQGSGDTQYF.